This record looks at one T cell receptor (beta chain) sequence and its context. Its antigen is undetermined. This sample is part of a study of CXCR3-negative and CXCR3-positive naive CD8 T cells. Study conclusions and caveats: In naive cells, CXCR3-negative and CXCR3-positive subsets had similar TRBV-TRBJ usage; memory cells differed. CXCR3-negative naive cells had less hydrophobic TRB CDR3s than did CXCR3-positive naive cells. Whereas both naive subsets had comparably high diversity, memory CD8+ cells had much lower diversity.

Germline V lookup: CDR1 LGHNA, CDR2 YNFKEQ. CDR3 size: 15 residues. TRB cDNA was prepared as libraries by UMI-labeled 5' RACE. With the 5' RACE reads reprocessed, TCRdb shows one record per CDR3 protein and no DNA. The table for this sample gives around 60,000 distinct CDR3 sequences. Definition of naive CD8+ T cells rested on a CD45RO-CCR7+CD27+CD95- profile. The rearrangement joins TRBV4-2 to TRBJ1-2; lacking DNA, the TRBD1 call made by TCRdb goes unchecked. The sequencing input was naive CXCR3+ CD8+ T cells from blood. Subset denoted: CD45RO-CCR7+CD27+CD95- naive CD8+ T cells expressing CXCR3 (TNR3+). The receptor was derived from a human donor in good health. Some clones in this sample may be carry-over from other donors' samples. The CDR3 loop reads CTSSQDHQGAYGYTF.